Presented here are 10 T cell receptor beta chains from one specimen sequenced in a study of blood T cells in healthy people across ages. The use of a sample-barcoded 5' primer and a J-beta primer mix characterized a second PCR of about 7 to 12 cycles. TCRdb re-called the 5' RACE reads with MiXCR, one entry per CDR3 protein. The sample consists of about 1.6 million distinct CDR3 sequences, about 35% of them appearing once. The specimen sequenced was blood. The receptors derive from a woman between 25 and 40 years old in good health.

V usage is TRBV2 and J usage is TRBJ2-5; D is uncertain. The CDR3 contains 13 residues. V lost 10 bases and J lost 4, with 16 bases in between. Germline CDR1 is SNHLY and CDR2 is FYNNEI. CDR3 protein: CATHSFGSETQYF. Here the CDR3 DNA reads TGTGCCACCCATAGTTTCGGATCAGAGACCCAGTACTTC.

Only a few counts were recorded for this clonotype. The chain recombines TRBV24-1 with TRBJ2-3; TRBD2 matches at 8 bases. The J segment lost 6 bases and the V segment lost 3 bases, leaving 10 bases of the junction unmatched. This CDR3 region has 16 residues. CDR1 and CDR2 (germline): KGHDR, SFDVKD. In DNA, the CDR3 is TGTGCCACCAGTGATGCCGGGGGGGGGAAGTTGGATACGCAGTATTTT. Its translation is CATSDAGGGKLDTQYF.

The CDR3 loop is CASSPGTGQDTQYF. The CDR3 DNA reads as TGTGCCAGCAGCCCCGGGACAGGGCAGGATACGCAGTATTTT. This chain connects TRBV11-2 to TRBJ2-3, with TRBD1 identical over 9 bases. This CDR3 has 14 residues. Per the germline V gene, CDR1 is SGHAT and CDR2 is FQNNGV. Germline trimming cut 5 bases from V and 6 bases from J; bases unmatched to any gene: 6.

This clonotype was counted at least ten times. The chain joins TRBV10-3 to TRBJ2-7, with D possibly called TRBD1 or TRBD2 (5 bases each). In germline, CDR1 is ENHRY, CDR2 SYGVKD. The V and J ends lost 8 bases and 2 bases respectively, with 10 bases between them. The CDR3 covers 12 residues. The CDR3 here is CAIRGTAYEQYF. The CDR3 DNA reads TGTGCCATCCGTGGGACGGCCTACGAGCAGTACTTC.

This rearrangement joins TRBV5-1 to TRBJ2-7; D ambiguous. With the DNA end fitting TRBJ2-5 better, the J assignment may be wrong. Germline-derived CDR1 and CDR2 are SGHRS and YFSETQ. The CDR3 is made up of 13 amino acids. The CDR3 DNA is TGCGCCAGCAGCTTGATGGCAGAAGAGACCCAGTACTTC. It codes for CASSLMAEETQYF.

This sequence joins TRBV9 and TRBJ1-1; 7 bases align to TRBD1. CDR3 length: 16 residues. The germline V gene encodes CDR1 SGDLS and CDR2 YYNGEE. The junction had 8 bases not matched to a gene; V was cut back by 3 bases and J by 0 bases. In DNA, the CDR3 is TGTGCCAGCAGCGGCCCATCAGGGGGATTGAACACTGAAGCTTTCTTT. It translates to CASSGPSGGLNTEAFF.

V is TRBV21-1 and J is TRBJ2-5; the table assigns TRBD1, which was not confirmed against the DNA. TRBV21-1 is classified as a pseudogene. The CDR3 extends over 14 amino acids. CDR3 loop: CASSKRRRQETQYF. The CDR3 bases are TGTGCCAGCAGCAAAAGGCGGCGCCAAGAGACCCAGTACTTC.

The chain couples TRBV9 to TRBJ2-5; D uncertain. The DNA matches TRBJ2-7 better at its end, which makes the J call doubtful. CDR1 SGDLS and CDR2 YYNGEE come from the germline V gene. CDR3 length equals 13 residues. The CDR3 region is CASSVAGYGEQYF. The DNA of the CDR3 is TGTGCCAGCAGCGTAGCAGGTTATGGCGAGCAGTACTTC.

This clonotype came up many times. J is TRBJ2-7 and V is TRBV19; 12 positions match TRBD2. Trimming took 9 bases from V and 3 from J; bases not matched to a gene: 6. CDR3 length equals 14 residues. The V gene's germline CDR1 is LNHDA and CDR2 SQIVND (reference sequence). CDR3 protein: CASSATSGSYEQYF. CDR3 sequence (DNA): TGTGCCAGCTCAGCGACTAGCGGGAGCTACGAGCAGTACTTC.

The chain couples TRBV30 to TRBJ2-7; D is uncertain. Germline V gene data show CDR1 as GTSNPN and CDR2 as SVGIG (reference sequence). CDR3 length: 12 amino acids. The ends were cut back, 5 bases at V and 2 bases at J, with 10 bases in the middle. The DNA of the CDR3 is TGTGCCTGGCGAGACACCACCTACGAGCAGTACTTC. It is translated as CAWRDTTYEQYF.